Presented here are 4 T cell receptor beta chains from one specimen sequenced in a study of blood T cell repertoires in COVID-19. Generated by immunoSEQ multiplex PCR, the TCRdb table keeps only in-frame clones and is missing some. The data contain about 55,000 clones, 85% to 90% of them singletons. The sequenced material came from peripheral blood. All receptors come from a man in his sixties with acute or convalescent COVID-19.

The chain links TRBV29-1 to TRBJ2-7, with 8 bases matching TRBD1. There are 14 residues in the CDR3. CDR1 and CDR2 (germline): SQVTM, ANQGSEA. V lost 4 bases to trimming and J lost 6 bases; unmatched junction nucleotides: 11. CDR3 DNA: TGCAGCGTTGGAATGGACAGGGTAGTCCCCGAGCAGTACTTC. Amino acid sequence: CSVGMDRVVPEQYF.

The rearrangement joins TRBV15 to TRBJ2-1, with D unresolved. Germline V gene lookup returns CDR1 LNHNV and CDR2 YYDKDF (reference sequence). This CDR3 is 12 amino acids long. Trimming cost V 1 base and J 11 bases, with 9 bases left between them. The chain's CDR3 is CATSRGSPKQFF. In DNA, the CDR3 is TGTGCCACCAGCAGAGGATCTCCTAAGCAGTTCTTC.

This sequence joins TRBV20-1 and TRBJ1-1; possibly TRBD1 for D (5 bases). Germline loops: CDR1 DFQATT, CDR2 SNEGSKA (reference sequence). With 4 bases removed from V and 5 bases from J, the gap between germline ends came to 8 bases. CDR3 length equals 11 residues. The CDR3 bases are TGCAGTGCTATCCGGACAACTGAAGCTTTCTTT. This sequence encodes CSAIRTTEAFF.

This chain connects TRBV27 to TRBJ1-3; D call uncertain. The length of the CDR3 is 17 residues. With 5 bases removed from V and 0 bases from J, the gap between germline ends came to 17 bases. Per germline, CDR1 MNHEY and CDR2 SMNVEV (reference sequence). The CDR3 here is CASSRRGQRSSGNTIYF. As DNA, the CDR3 is TGTGCCAGCAGTCGCCGGGGTCAAAGGAGCTCTGGAAACACCATATATTTT.